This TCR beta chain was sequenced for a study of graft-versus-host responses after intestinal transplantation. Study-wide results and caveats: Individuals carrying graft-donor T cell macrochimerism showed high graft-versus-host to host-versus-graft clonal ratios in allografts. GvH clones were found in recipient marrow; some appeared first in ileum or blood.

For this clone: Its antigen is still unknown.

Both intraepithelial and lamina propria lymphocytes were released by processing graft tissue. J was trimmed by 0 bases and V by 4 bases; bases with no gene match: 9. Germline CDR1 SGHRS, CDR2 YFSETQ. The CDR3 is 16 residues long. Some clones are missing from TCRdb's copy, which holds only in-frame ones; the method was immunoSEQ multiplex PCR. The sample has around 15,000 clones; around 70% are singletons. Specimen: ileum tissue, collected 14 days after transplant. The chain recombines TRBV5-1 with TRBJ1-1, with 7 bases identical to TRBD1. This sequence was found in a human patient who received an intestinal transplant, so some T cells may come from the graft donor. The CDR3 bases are TGCGCCAGCAGCAGCGGGACAGCTTTCATGAACACTGAAGCTTTCTTT. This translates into CASSSGTAFMNTEAFF.